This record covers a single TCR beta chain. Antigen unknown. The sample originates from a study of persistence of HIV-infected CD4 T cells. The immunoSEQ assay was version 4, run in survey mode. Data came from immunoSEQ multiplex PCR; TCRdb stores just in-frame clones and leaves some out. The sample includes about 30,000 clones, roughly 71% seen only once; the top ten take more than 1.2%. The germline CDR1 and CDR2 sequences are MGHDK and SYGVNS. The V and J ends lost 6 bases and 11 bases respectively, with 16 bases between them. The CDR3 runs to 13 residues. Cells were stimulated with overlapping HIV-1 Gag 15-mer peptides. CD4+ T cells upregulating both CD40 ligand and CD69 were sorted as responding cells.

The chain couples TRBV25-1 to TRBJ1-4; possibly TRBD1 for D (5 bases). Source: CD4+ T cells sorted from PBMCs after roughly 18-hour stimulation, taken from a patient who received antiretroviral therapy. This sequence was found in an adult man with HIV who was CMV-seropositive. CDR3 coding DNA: TGTGCCAGCAGGAATAGGGCGGGGGAGAAACTGTTTTTT. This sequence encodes CASRNRAGEKLFF. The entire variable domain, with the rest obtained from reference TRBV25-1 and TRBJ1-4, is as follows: EADIYQTPRYLVIGTGKKITLECSQTMGHDKMYWYQQDPGMELHLIHYSYGVNSTEKGDLSSESTVSRIRTEHFPLTLESARPSHTSQYLCASRNRAGEKLFFGSGTQLSVL.